At least ten counts were recorded for the clone carrying this TCR beta chain. Its antigen remains unidentified. The TCRbeta library was prepared with unique molecular identifiers. Via MiXCR, TCRdb re-called the PCR reads, giving one row per CDR3 protein. The sample carries about 590,000 distinct CDR3 sequences, 10% to 15% recorded once. This sample is part of a study of T-cell reconstitution after alpha-beta-depleted transplantation in children. V lost 6 bases to trimming and J lost 0 bases, with 13 bases between them. CDR1 is SEHNR and CDR2 is FQNEAQ in the germline V gene (reference sequence). CDR3 size: 15 residues. The study's findings and limits: It was newly produced T cells that mostly accounted for T-cell counts and diversity one year after transplant. Diversity of TCRbeta at day 60 was high in some patients, arising from surviving recipient T cells and thymic progenitors. About two months after transplant, alpha-beta T cells reportedly came from several hundred expanded graft clones.

The starting material was PBMCs, mostly from graft donor cells, obtained 360 days after TCRalphabeta/CD19-depleted stem cell transplant. The chain employs TRBV7-9 and TRBJ2-3; D is possibly TRBD1 (5 bases). The sequence came from a male patient younger than 18 who had a stem cell transplant for acute myeloid leukemia, so the T cells may come from the graft donor. This CDR3 reads CASSSGLPSTDTQYF. CDR3 nucleotides: TGTGCCAGCAGTTCAGGGCTACCTAGCACAGATACGCAGTATTTT.